This note documents a single TCR beta chain sequence. Antigen: not known. The sample belongs to a study of CD8 T cells in Susac syndrome. Study-level points and caveats: An acknowledgment was made by the study that its TCR sequencing and HLA analysis involved relatively few individuals.

It was with random hexamers that roughly 0.5 to 1 ug RNA was reverse transcribed. TCRdb passed the immunoSEQ multiplex PCR reads through MiXCR, listing each CDR3 protein once. The data contain 150,000 to 200,000 distinct CDR3 sequences, around 94% of them singletons. Trimming took 6 bases from V and 6 from J; bases not matched to a gene: 6. Germline values: CDR1 MNHNY, CDR2 SVGAGI (reference sequence). The CDR3 covers 15 residues. This receptor was identified in a human donor with multiple sclerosis. Sequencing was performed on CD4+ T cells from PBMCs. This chain joins TRBV6-6 and TRBJ1-5, with TRBD1 matching 12 bases. The CDR3 DNA is TGTGCCAGCAGACCGGGACAGGGGGCTAGTCAGCCCCAGCATTTT. This gives the protein CASRPGQGASQPQHF.